In its sample, the clone carrying this TCR beta chain was seen many times. This specimen comes from a study of T cells in Graves' hyperthyroidism and ophthalmopathy. This CDR3 region has 16 residues. Germline CDR1 MNHNS, CDR2 SASEGT. Trimming removed 5 bases from V and 2 bases from J; junction bases left unmatched: 9. What was amplified from RNA transcripts were TCR beta CDR3 regions. Researchers ran a first-round RT-PCR on the TCR CDR3 using the HTBI primer set. One entry per CDR3 protein, called by TCRdb with MiXCR from the multiplex PCR reads. Among 500,000 to 650,000 distinct CDR3 sequences listed, 15% to 20% were seen once.

Sequencing was performed on blood. The clonotype originates from a woman aged 18-29 years with Graves' ophthalmopathy. The gene calls are TRBV6-1 and TRBJ2-3, with 8 positions matching TRBD2. CDR3 loop: CASSYGFSGITDTQYF. CDR3 nucleotide sequence: TGTGCCAGCAGTTACGGGTTTAGCGGGATCACAGATACGCAGTATTTT.